Below, 14 T cell receptor beta chains from the same sample are listed, as sequenced in a study of blood T cell repertoires in COVID-19 (dated by TCRdb to the early 2020s). Libraries came from the immunoSEQ multiplex PCR assay. TCRdb took over this immuneACCESS table, retaining in-frame rearrangements with V and J assigned. Such tables are incomplete; in checked studies, under half of the missing clones stem from an unresolved V gene, and the remainder is unexplained. A total of 300,000 to 400,000 clones appear in this sample, over 80% of them only once. Around 10% of the sample goes to the ten largest clones. The specimen sequenced was peripheral blood. The origin of the receptors is a young man with COVID-19, enrolled during active disease.

This clone was seen a handful of times. This chain links TRBV9 with TRBJ1-4; 7 nucleotides line up with TRBD1. Per germline, CDR1 SGDLS and CDR2 YYNGEE. The CDR3 runs to 14 residues. With V trimmed by 0 bases and J by 8 bases, 4 bases remained unmatched. CDR3: CASSVDRGGEKLFF. Here the CDR3 DNA reads TGTGCCAGCAGCGTAGACAGGGGAGGCGAAAAACTGTTTTTT.

The V call is TRBV6-5, the J call TRBJ2-3; D is unclear. Trimming left V 4 bases short and J 5 bases short, with 10 bases between. The V gene's germline CDR1 is MNHEY and CDR2 SVGAGI. CDR3 length equals 13 residues. CDR3 nucleotides: TGTGCCAGCAGTTCTTTTTCGAGAGATACGCAGTATTTT. Protein sequence: CASSSFSRDTQYF.

J is TRBJ1-4 and V is TRBV5-1, with D possibly matching TRBD1 (5 bases). The CDR3 length is 15 residues. The germline V and J ends were trimmed by 2 bases and 0 bases, with 8 bases remaining between them. The germline CDR1 and CDR2 sequences are SGHRS and YFSETQ. CDR3 protein: CASSFQGATNEKLFF. CDR3 bases: TGCGCCAGCAGCTTCCAGGGTGCAACTAATGAAAAACTGTTTTTT.

The CDR3 reads CSASGLAGAYNEQFF. The CDR3, as DNA: TGCAGTGCTAGTGGACTAGCGGGAGCCTACAATGAGCAGTTCTTC. This sequence joins TRBV20-1 and TRBJ2-1, with 13 bases lining up with TRBD2. V lost 3 bases, J lost 2 bases, and 1 base stayed unmatched. Germline V CDR1 and CDR2: DFQATT, SNEGSKA (reference sequence). This CDR3 spans 15 amino acids.

This clone was seen a few times. The chain employs TRBV5-1 and TRBJ2-2; 8 positions match TRBD1. After removal of 0 bases from V and 4 bases from J, the junction contained 5 bases not matched to a gene. The CDR3 spans 16 residues. CDR1 and CDR2 (germline): SGHRS, YFSETQ. CDR3 sequence reads: CASSLEGTGPTGELFF. The CDR3 DNA reads as TGCGCCAGCAGCTTGGAGGGGACAGGCCCCACCGGGGAGCTGTTTTTT. Full variable domain (rest looked up from reference TRBV5-1 and TRBJ2-2): KAGVTQTPRYLIKTRGQQVTLSCSPISGHRSVSWYQQTPGQGLQFLFEYFSETQRNKGNFPGRFSGRQFSNSRSEMNVSTLELGDSALYLCASSLEGTGPTGELFFGEGSRLTVL.

The V and J genes are TRBV28 and TRBJ2-1, with 8 bases fitting TRBD2. This CDR3 spans 10 amino acids. CDR1 is MDHEN and CDR2 is SYDVKM in the germline V gene. V trimming: 6 bases; J trimming: 16 bases; junction bases outside the gene matches: 5. The CDR3 DNA reads TGTGCCAGCAGGCGGGAGGTGTTTTTCTTC. Translating gives CASRREVFFF.

The chain recombines TRBV15 with TRBJ2-5, with 8 bases that match TRBD2. J was trimmed by 2 bases and V by 5 bases; bases with no gene match: 10. CDR1 and CDR2 from the germline V gene are LNHNV and YYDKDF (reference sequence). CDR3 length equals 16 residues. CDR3 DNA sequence: TGTGCCACCAGCCCCGAGCGACGGGGGGGACAAGAGACCCAGTACTTC. This translates into CATSPERRGGQETQYF.

The rearrangement uses TRBV5-6 and TRBJ1-3; tentative D call: TRBD1 (5 bases). The germline gives CDR1 SGHDT, CDR2 YYEEEE. This CDR3 is 17 amino acids long. Trimming left V 0 bases short and J 4 bases short, with 17 bases between. CDR3 residues: CASSLVQGRTEGNTIYF. CDR3 bases: TGTGCCAGCAGCTTGGTTCAGGGAAGGACGGAAGGAAACACCATATATTTT.

The chain couples TRBV2 to TRBJ2-7, with 8 bases identical to TRBD1. Looked up from germline, CDR1 is SNHLY and CDR2 is FYNNEI. The CDR3 totals 13 residues. The V and J ends lost 5 bases and 5 bases, in that order; junction bases with no gene match: 5. The CDR3 loop is CASSFGQGNEQYF. In nucleotides, the CDR3 is TGTGCCAGCAGTTTTGGACAGGGTAACGAGCAGTACTTC.

This chain joins TRBV18 and TRBJ2-1; 7 bases line up with TRBD1. V lost 5 bases and J lost 6; bases outside the gene matches: 4. Germline V lookup: CDR1 KGHSH, CDR2 LQKENI. CDR3 size: 13 residues. CDR3 residues: CASSSGTVNEQFF. The CDR3 DNA is TGTGCCAGCTCATCCGGGACAGTCAATGAGCAGTTCTTC.

Only a few counts were recorded for this clone. V usage is TRBV27 and J usage is TRBJ1-5; tentatively, D is TRBD1 (6 bases). CDR1 is MNHEY, CDR2 SMNVEV, per germline (reference sequence). V lost 5 bases to trimming and J lost 7 bases, with 18 bases between them. The CDR3 loop spans 15 amino acids. The chain's CDR3 is CASSPLGTTRQPQHF. Here the CDR3 DNA reads TGTGCCAGCAGTCCCCTCGGGACAACGAGGCAGCCCCAGCATTTT.

V is TRBV9 and J is TRBJ2-3; a possible D gene is TRBD2 (5 bases). Germline V CDR1 and CDR2: SGDLS, YYNGEE. V dropped 0 bases and J dropped 0 bases, with 11 bases sitting between them. This CDR3 has 16 residues. The CDR3 is CASSVGSGTSTDTQYF. The CDR3 DNA is TGTGCCAGCAGCGTAGGCAGCGGCACTAGCACAGATACGCAGTATTTT.

The rearrangement links TRBV2 to TRBJ1-2, with a possible D match to TRBD1 (6 bases). Trimming took 0 bases from V and 1 from J, leaving 9 bases between them. The CDR3 is 15 residues long. From germline, CDR1 is SNHLY and CDR2 FYNNEI. The CDR3, as DNA: TGTGCCAGCAGTGAAGCGTCAGGGGTTAACTATGGCTACACCTTC. The encoded protein is CASSEASGVNYGYTF.

The chain combines TRBV29-1 with TRBJ1-1, with a possible D match to TRBD1 (6 bases). Between the trimmed V and J ends, which lost 4 bases and 6 bases, there was a span of 18 bases. The germline gives CDR1 SQVTM, CDR2 ANQGSEA. The CDR3 totals 14 residues. The CDR3 reads CSVVGVRGGSEAFF. The CDR3 DNA follows: TGCAGCGTTGTCGGGGTCAGGGGAGGGTCTGAAGCTTTCTTT.